This T cell receptor (beta chain) was sequenced in a study of blood T cell repertoires in COVID-19. The CDR3 loop spans 17 amino acids. In germline, CDR1 is SGHAT, CDR2 FQNNGV. V dropped 6 bases and J dropped 6; count of bases not matched to a gene: 7. Under the authors' procedure: Reference gene primer amplification in the assay estimated nucleated cell counts. Only in-frame clones appear in the TCRdb table, and some are missing; sequencing was by immunoSEQ multiplex PCR. From that table come the V and J calls and clone size; the DNA was used to work out D and trimming. The sample contains about 80,000 clones, roughly 80% of which appear only once.

The genes are TRBV11-2 and TRBJ2-2; 16 bases are a match to TRBD2. Sequencing used peripheral blood. This receptor was taken from a woman aged 80 or over with acute or convalescent COVID-19. CDR3 in amino acids: CASRSPGLAGGPGELFF. CDR3 nucleotides: TGTGCCAGCAGATCTCCGGGACTAGCGGGGGGGCCCGGGGAGCTGTTTTTT.